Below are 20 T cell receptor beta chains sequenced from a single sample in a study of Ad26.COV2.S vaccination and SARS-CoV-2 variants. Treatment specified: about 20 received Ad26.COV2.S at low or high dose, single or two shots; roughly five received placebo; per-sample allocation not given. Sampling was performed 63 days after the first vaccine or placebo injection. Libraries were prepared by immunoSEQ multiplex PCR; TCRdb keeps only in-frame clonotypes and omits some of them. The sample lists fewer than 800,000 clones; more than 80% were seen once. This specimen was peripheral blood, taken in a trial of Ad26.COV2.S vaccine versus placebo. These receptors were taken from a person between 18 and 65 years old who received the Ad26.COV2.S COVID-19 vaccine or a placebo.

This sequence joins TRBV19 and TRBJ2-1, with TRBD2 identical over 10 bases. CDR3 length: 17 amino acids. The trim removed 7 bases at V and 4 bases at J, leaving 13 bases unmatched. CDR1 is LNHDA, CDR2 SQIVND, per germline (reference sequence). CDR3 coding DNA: TGTGCCAGTAATGGGGCTAGCGGGGGTCCGCTGTACAATGAGCAGTTCTTC. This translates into CASNGASGGPLYNEQFF.

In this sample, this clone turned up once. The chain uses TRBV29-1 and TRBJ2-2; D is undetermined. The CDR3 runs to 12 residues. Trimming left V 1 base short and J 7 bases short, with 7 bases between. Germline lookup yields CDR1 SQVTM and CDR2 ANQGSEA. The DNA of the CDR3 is TGCAGCGTTGAAGGTGTAGGCGGGGAGCTGTTTTTT. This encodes CSVEGVGGELFF.

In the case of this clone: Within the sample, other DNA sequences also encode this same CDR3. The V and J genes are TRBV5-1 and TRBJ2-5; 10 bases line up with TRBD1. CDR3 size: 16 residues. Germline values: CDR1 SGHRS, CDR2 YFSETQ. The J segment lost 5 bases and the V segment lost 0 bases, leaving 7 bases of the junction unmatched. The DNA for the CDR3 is TGCGCCAGCAGCTTGGCAACGACAGGGGGCGGGGAGACCCAGTACTTC. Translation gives CASSLATTGGGETQYF. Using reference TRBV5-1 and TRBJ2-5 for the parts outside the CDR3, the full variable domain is KAGVTQTPRYLIKTRGQQVTLSCSPISGHRSVSWYQQTPGQGLQFLFEYFSETQRNKGNFPGRFSGRQFSNSRSEMNVSTLELGDSALYLCASSLATTGGGETQYFGPGTRLLVL.

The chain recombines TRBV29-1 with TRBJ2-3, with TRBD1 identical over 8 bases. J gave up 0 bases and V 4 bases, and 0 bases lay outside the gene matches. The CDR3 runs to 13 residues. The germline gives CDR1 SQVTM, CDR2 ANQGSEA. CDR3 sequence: CSVGTGSTDTQYF. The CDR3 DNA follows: TGCAGCGTTGGGACAGGGAGCACAGATACGCAGTATTTT.

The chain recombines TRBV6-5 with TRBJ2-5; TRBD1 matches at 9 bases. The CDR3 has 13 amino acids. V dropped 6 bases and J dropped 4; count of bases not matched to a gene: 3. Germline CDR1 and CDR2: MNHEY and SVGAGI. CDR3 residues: CASRSDRGETQYF. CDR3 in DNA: TGTGCCAGCAGGTCGGACAGGGGAGAGACCCAGTACTTC.

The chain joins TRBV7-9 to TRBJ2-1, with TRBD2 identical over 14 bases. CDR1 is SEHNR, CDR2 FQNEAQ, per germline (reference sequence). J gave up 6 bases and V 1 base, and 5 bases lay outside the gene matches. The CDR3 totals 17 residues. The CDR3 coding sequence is TGTGCCAGCAGCTTAGGGACTAGCGGGAGGTGGCGCAATGAGCAGTTCTTC. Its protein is CASSLGTSGRWRNEQFF.

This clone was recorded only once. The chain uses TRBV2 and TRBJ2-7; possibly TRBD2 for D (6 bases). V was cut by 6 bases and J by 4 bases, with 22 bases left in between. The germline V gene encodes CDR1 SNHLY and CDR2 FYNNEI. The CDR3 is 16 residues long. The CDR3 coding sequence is TGTGCCAGCAGCGAGGGACCGGGAGTCATTGGATACGAGCAGTACTTC. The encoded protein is CASSEGPGVIGYEQYF.

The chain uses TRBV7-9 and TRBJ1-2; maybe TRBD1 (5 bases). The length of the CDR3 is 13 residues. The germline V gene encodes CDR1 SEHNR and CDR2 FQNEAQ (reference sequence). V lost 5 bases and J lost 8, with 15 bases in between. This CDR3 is CASSEVAGHGYTF. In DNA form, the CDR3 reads TGTGCCAGCAGCGAGGTCGCGGGGCACGGCTACACCTTC.

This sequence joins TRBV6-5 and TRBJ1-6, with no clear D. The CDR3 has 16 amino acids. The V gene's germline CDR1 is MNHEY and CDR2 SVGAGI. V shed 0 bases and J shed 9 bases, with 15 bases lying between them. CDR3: CASSYSFRVIVSPLHF. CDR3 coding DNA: TGTGCCAGCAGTTACTCCTTTAGGGTCATAGTTTCACCCCTCCACTTT.

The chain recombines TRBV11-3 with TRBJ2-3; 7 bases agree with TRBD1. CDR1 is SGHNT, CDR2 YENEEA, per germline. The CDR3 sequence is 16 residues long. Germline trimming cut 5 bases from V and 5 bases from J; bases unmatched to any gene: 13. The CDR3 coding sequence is TGTGCCAGCAGCGCCAGACAGGGCCCCACGGGAGATACGCAGTATTTT. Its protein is CASSARQGPTGDTQYF.

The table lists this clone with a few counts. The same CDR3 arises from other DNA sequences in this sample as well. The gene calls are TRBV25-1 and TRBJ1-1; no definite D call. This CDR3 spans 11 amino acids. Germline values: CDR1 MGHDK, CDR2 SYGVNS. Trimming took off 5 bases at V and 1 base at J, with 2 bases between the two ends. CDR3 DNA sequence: TGTGCCAGCAGTAGGAACACTGAAGCTTTCTTT. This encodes CASSRNTEAFF. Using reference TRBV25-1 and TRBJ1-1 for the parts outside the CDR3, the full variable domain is EADIYQTPRYLVIGTGKKITLECSQTMGHDKMYWYQQDPGMELHLIHYSYGVNSTEKGDLSSESTVSRIRTEHFPLTLESARPSHTSQYLCASSRNTEAFFGQGTRLTVV.

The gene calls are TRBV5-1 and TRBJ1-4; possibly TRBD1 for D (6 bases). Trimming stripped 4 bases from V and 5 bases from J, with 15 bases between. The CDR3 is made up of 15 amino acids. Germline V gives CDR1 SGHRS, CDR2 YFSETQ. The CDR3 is CASSPEDSLNEKLFF. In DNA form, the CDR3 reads TGCGCCAGCAGCCCCGAGGACAGTTTAAATGAAAAACTGTTTTTT.

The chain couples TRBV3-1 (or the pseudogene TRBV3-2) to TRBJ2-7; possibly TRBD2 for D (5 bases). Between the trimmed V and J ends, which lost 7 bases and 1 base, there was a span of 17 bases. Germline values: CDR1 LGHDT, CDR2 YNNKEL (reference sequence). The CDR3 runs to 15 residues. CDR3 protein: CASMSTAGNSYEQYF. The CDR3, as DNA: TGTGCCAGCATGTCAACCGCCGGGAATTCCTACGAGCAGTACTTC.

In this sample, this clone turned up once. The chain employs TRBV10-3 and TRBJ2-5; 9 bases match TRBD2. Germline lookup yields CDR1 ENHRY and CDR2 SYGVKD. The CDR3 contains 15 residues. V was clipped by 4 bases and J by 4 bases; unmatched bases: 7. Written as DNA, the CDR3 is TGTGCCATCAGTGGTGGGGGACTAGCTGGAGAGACCCAGTACTTC. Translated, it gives CAISGGGLAGETQYF.

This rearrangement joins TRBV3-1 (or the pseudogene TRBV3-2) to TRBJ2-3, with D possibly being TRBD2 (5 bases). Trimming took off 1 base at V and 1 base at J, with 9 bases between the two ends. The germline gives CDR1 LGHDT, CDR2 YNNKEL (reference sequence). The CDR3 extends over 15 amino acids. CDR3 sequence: CASSQGDSGTDTQYF. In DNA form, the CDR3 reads TGTGCCAGCAGCCAAGGAGATAGCGGCACAGATACGCAGTATTTT.

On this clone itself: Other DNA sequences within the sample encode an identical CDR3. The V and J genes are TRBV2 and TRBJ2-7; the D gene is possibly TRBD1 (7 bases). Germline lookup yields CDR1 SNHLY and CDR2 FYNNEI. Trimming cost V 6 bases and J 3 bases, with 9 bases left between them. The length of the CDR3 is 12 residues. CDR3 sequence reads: CASRRDSYEQYF. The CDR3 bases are TGTGCCAGCAGGCGGGACAGCTACGAGCAGTACTTC.

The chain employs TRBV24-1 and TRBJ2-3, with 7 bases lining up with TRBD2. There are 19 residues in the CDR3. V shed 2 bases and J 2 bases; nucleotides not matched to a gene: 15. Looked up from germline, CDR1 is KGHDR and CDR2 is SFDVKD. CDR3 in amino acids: CATSDSRTGGSPLTDTQYF. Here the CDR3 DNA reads TGTGCCACCAGTGATTCCCGGACTGGCGGGAGCCCCCTCACAGATACGCAGTATTTT.

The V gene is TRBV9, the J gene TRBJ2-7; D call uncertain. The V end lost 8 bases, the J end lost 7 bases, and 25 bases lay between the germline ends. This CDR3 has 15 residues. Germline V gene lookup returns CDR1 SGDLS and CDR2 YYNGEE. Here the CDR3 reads CASSSSRLTRPEQYF. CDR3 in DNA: TGTGCCAGTTCCTCCTCCAGGCTCACGCGACCGGAGCAGTACTTC.

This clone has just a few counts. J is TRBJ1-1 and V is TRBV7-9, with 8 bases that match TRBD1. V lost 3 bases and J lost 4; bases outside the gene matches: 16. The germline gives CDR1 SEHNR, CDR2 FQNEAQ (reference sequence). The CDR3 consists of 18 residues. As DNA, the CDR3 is TGTGCCAGCAGCTTCCCCACCTCTGGGACAGGCGGGAGCACTGAAGCTTTCTTT. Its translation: CASSFPTSGTGGSTEAFF. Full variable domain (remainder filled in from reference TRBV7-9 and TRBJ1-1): DTGVSQNPRHKITKRGQNVTFRCDPISEHNRLYWYRQTLGQGPEFLTYFQNEAQLEKSRLLSDRFSAERPKGSFSTLEIQRTEQGDSAMYLCASSFPTSGTGGSTEAFFGQGTRLTVV.

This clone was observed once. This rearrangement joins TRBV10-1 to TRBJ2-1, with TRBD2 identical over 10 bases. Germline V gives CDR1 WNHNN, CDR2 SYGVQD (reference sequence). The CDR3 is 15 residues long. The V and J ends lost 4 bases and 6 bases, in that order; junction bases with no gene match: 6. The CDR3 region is CASSVRLAGPNEQFF. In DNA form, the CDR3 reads TGCGCCAGCAGTGTTCGACTAGCGGGCCCCAATGAGCAGTTCTTC.